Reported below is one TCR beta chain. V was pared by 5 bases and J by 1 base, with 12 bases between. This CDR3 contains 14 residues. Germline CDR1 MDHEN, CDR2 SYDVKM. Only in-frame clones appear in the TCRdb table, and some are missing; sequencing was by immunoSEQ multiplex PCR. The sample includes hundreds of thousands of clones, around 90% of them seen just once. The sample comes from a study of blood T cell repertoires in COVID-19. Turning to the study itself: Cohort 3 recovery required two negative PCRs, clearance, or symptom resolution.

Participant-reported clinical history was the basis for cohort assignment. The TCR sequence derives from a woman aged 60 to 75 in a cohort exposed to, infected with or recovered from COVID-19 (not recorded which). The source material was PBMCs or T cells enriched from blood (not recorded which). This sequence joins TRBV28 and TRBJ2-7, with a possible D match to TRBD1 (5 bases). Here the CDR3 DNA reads TGTGCCAGCAGTCCCGCAGGGTCTTCCTACGAGCAGTACTTC. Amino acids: CASSPAGSSYEQYF.